This T cell receptor beta chain was documented in a study of T cell repertoires in cytomegalovirus infection. With regard to this clonotype: The target antigen is unknown.

V shed 5 bases, J shed 7 bases, and the junction held 8 bases outside the gene matches. The CDR3 is made up of 15 amino acids. Germline V lookup: CDR1 SGHTA, CDR2 FQGTGA. Findings and limits, study-wide: Ex vivo responses were dominated by HLA-C-restricted CMV-specific TCR beta clonotypes.

MiXCR, run by TCRdb on the reads, gives a single entry per CDR3 protein. The table includes approximately 990,000 distinct CDR3 sequences, roughly a third detected once. The V gene is TRBV7-3, the J gene TRBJ2-1; 10 nucleotides agree with TRBD1. This clonotype was sampled from a human donor in good health (CMV status not recorded). Some clones in this sample may be carry-over from other donors' samples. Sequenced material: cultured CD8+ T cells from PBMCs, taken from culture after CMV antigen stimulation. The CDR3 spells CASSQRQGARNEQFF. The CDR3 DNA reads TGTGCCAGCAGCCAGCGACAGGGGGCGCGTAATGAGCAGTTCTTC.